The entry below describes one TCR beta chain. What it binds is not known. Between the trimmed V and J ends, which lost 8 bases and 0 bases, there was a span of 10 bases. The length of the CDR3 is 13 residues. The germline V gene has CDR1 SNHLY and CDR2 FYNNEI. The repertoire was sequenced with immunoSEQ multiplex PCR; TCRdb's copy has only in-frame clones and lacks some. The sample contains 130,000 to 150,000 clones, 85% to 95% of which appear only once. This sample was included in a study of T cell responses to AZD1222 COVID-19 vaccine. The study, taken as a whole, reports: White British ancestry dominated among donors, who included more females, and clonal diversity was possibly underestimated. Spike-wide vaccine-associated CD4 TCRs dominated at 160-218 and 743-854.

The sequence came from an adult in good health. The sample consisted of peripheral blood, taken on day 0 of AZD1222 vaccination. The chain combines TRBV2 with TRBJ1-1; D not certain. CDR3 protein: CASQREMNTEAFF. In DNA, the CDR3 is TGTGCCAGCCAGCGAGAGATGAACACTGAAGCTTTCTTT.